One sample yielded the 31 T cell receptor beta chains listed below, sequenced in a study of identical twins. One entry per CDR3 protein, called by TCRdb with MiXCR from the 5' RACE reads. The sample records approximately 500,000 distinct CDR3 sequences, approximately 24% being singletons. These data are also associated with another study on T cells expressing NK-cell markers.

Sequenced: CD4+ T cells sorted from blood. Receptors originate from a woman aged 18-35 years in good health.

The chain uses TRBV6-5 and TRBJ2-3; D remains ambiguous. V lost 10 bases to trimming and J lost 7 bases, with 12 bases between them. CDR3 length equals 11 residues. Germline V gives CDR1 MNHEY, CDR2 SVGAGI. The CDR3 is CATSLSNTQYF. CDR3 DNA: TGTGCCACCTCCCTTTCCAATACGCAGTATTTT.

The chain recombines TRBV9 with TRBJ2-7; D unresolved. V was pared by 0 bases and J by 2 bases, with 9 bases between. Germline V lookup: CDR1 SGDLS, CDR2 YYNGEE. The CDR3 has 14 residues. CDR3 DNA: TGTGCCAGCAGCGTAGGAGTCAGTACCTACGAGCAGTACTTC. Its protein product is CASSVGVSTYEQYF. Combining the CDR3 with reference TRBV9 and TRBJ2-7 gives the whole variable domain DSGVTQTPKHLITATGQRVTLRCSPRSGDLSVYWYQQSLDQGLQFLIQYYNGEERAKGNILERFSAQQFPDLHSELNLSSLELGDSALYFCASSVGVSTYEQYFGPGTRLTVT.

In the case of this clonotype: One junction end disagrees with the germline gene, perhaps due to a read error. V and J are TRBV7-9 and TRBJ2-1; D is tentatively TRBD1 or TRBD2 (5 bases each). Germline lookup yields CDR1 SEHNR and CDR2 FQNEAQ (reference sequence). The CDR3 has 16 amino acids. CDR3 residues: CASSLEPGRSYNDQFF. Here the CDR3 DNA reads TGTGCCAGCAGTCTAGAGCCGGGACGCTCCTACAATGATCAGTTCTTC.

This clonotype has a handful of counts. This sequence joins TRBV27 and TRBJ2-7; possibly TRBD1 for D (6 bases). CDR1 is MNHEY, CDR2 SMNVEV, per germline (reference sequence). The CDR3 has 14 residues. V lost 2 bases to trimming and J lost 2 bases, with 10 bases between them. The CDR3 protein is CASSLRGSPYEQYF. DNA for the CDR3: TGTGCCAGCAGTTTAAGGGGGAGCCCCTACGAGCAGTACTTC.

This clonotype has just a few counts. V and J are TRBV10-3 and TRBJ2-1; the D gene is possibly TRBD2 (5 bases). Germline V gives CDR1 ENHRY, CDR2 SYGVKD. V lost 5 bases to trimming and J lost 8 bases, with 10 bases between them. The CDR3 runs 12 residues. CDR3 sequence reads: CAISLSEYEQFF. The CDR3 bases are TGTGCCATCAGTCTTAGCGAATATGAGCAGTTCTTC.

This chain joins TRBV29-1 and TRBJ2-7; 10 bases agree with TRBD1. The V gene end was trimmed by 2 bases and the J gene end by 4 bases; junction bases not matched to a gene: 2. CDR1 and CDR2 (germline): SQVTM, ANQGSEA. The CDR3 contains 13 residues. DNA of the CDR3: TGCAGCGTTGAAAAGGACAGGGGGTACGAGCAGTACTTC. Its protein product is CSVEKDRGYEQYF.

This clonotype was seen more than once but under ten times. The chain is built from TRBV15 and TRBJ1-6; TRBD1 matches 9 bases. Per germline, CDR1 LNHNV and CDR2 YYDKDF (reference sequence). The V gene end was trimmed by 1 base and the J gene end by 10 bases; junction bases not matched to a gene: 8. The CDR3 is made up of 16 amino acids. The CDR3 bases are TGTGCCACCAGCAGAGTGTCCGGGACAGGGTACTCACCCCTCCACTTT. Its protein product is CATSRVSGTGYSPLHF.

In nucleotides, the CDR3 is TGCAGCGCAAAAAAGGGACAGGGGGACAATTCACCCCTCCACTTT. Encoded protein: CSAKKGQGDNSPLHF. This chain uses TRBV29-1 with TRBJ1-6, with 11 bases aligning to TRBD1. CDR1 SQVTM and CDR2 ANQGSEA come from the germline V gene. The V and J ends lost 7 bases and 7 bases, in that order; junction bases with no gene match: 9. The CDR3 loop spans 15 amino acids.

This chain joins TRBV6-1 and TRBJ2-5; tentatively, D is TRBD1 (6 bases). Trimming shortened V by 6 bases and J by 6 bases, and 23 bases separated the two germline ends. Germline CDR1 and CDR2: MNHNS and SASEGT. The CDR3 spans 16 residues. CDR3 nucleotide sequence: TGTGCCAGCAGACCGGCACGGACAGTCCTAGGGAAGACCCAGTACTTC. It yields the protein CASRPARTVLGKTQYF.

This chain links TRBV6-4 with TRBJ2-1; the match to TRBD2 covers 11 bases. The CDR3 runs 15 residues. Per the germline V gene, CDR1 is MRHNA and CDR2 is SNTAGT. With V trimmed by 6 bases and J by 5 bases, 6 bases remained unmatched. The CDR3 coding sequence is TGTGCCAGCAGAAGACTAGCGGGACATAACAATGAGCAGTTCTTC. Amino acid sequence: CASRRLAGHNNEQFF.

The rearrangement links TRBV25-1 to TRBJ1-1, with 8 bases aligning to TRBD1. Trimming took 8 bases from V and 6 from J; bases not matched to a gene: 5. The CDR3 spans 12 residues. Germline lookup yields CDR1 MGHDK and CDR2 SYGVNS. The CDR3 bases are TGTGCCAGCTTGACAGGGGATTCTGAAGCTTTCTTT. Translating gives CASLTGDSEAFF.

The chain has TRBV29-1 and TRBJ2-3, with D uncertain. This CDR3 region has 15 residues. CDR1 is SQVTM, CDR2 ANQGSEA, per germline. The ends were cut back, 4 bases at V and 2 bases at J, with 16 bases in the middle. CDR3 nucleotides: TGCAGCGTTGTGTCATTACAACCTAACACAGATACGCAGTATTTT. This translates into CSVVSLQPNTDTQYF.

The rearrangement links TRBV9 to TRBJ2-5; D is perhaps TRBD1 or TRBD2 (6 bases each). The CDR3 contains 17 residues. CDR1 is SGDLS, CDR2 YYNGEE, per germline. V was shortened by 0 bases and J by 5 bases, with 20 bases between the two germline ends. This CDR3 is CASSVAGWGASTETQYF. The CDR3 bases are TGTGCCAGCAGCGTAGCTGGATGGGGGGCTTCCACGGAGACCCAGTACTTC.

This clonotype was observed a handful of times. The rearrangement uses TRBV3-1 and TRBJ1-1, with a tentative D call TRBD1 (5 bases). Trimming pared 1 base from V and 5 bases from J, leaving 14 bases between. Per germline, CDR1 LGHDT and CDR2 YNNKEL (reference sequence). The CDR3 covers 15 residues. The CDR3 DNA reads TGTGCCAGCAGCCAAGGACTTGAAGAGGGGACTGAAGCTTTCTTT. Translation: CASSQGLEEGTEAFF. Using reference TRBV3-1 and TRBJ1-1 for the parts outside the CDR3, the full variable domain is DTAVSQTPKYLVTQMGNDKSIKCEQNLGHDTMYWYKQDSKKFLKIMFSYNNKELIINETVPNRFSPKSPDKAHLNLHINSLELGDSAVYFCASSQGLEEGTEAFFGQGTRLTVV.

This clonotype occurred a few times. The J gene is TRBJ1-3, the V gene TRBV6-1; D is possibly TRBD1 (6 bases). Looked up from germline, CDR1 is MNHNS and CDR2 is SASEGT. V lost 10 bases to trimming and J lost 0 bases, with 16 bases between them. The CDR3 contains 15 residues. The DNA for the CDR3 is TGTGCCACCTCAGGGGCGGAGAGCTCTGGAAACACCATATATTTT. Translation gives CATSGAESSGNTIYF.

This clonotype was seen a handful of times. The chain combines TRBV6-1 with TRBJ2-7; either TRBD1 or TRBD2 may supply D (5 bases each). The V gene's germline CDR1 is MNHNS and CDR2 SASEGT. This CDR3 has 16 amino acids. V lost 5 bases, J lost 4 bases, and 21 bases lay in between. The DNA of the CDR3 is TGTGCCAGCAGTCCCCTCCCGCAGGGAGCTAATTACGAGCAGTACTTC. Translated, it gives CASSPLPQGANYEQYF.

J is TRBJ2-7 and V is TRBV20-1; TRBD1 matches 7 bases. Germline CDR1 DFQATT, CDR2 SNEGSKA (reference sequence). V gave up 3 bases and J gave up 3 bases; unmatched junction bases: 2. This CDR3 comprises 12 residues. CDR3 loop: CSASGQDYEQYF. As DNA, the CDR3 is TGCAGTGCTAGTGGACAGGACTACGAGCAGTACTTC.

CDR3 nucleotides: TGTGCCAGCAGTAGGGACCCGACGCAGTATTTT. This codes for CASSRDPTQYF. The chain carries TRBV7-8 and TRBJ2-3; D possibly uses TRBD1 or TRBD2 (5 bases each). Per the germline V gene, CDR1 is SGHVS and CDR2 is FQNEAQ. Trimming shortened V by 6 bases and J by 9 bases, and 10 bases separated the two germline ends. The CDR3 sequence is 11 residues long.

A few counts support this clonotype. The chain carries TRBV3-1 and TRBJ2-7; perhaps TRBD1 as D (5 bases). This CDR3 has 13 residues. In germline, CDR1 is LGHDT, CDR2 YNNKEL (reference sequence). V dropped 3 bases and J dropped 3 bases, with 9 bases sitting between them. The DNA for the CDR3 is TGTGCCAGCAGCCACCTAGACAGCTACGAGCAGTACTTC. Translated, it gives CASSHLDSYEQYF.

The J gene is TRBJ2-7, the V gene TRBV20-1; TRBD2 matches 10 bases. This CDR3 comprises 15 residues. Germline CDR1 is DFQATT and CDR2 is SNEGSKA (reference sequence). Trimming cost V 2 bases and J 5 bases; bases outside gene matches: 9. CDR3 in amino acids: CSARILAGDPDEQYF. CDR3 bases: TGCAGTGCTAGAATTCTAGCGGGAGATCCCGACGAGCAGTACTTC.

This clonotype was seen a handful of times. This chain links TRBV7-2 with TRBJ2-1, with unresolved D. Germline V lookup: CDR1 SGHTA, CDR2 FQGNSA. CDR3 length: 13 amino acids. V gave up 5 bases and J gave up 2 bases, with 7 bases separating them. Here the CDR3 reads CASSIKPYNEQFF. In DNA, the CDR3 is TGTGCCAGCAGCATAAAGCCCTACAATGAGCAGTTCTTC.

In this sample, this clonotype turned up a few times. The J gene is TRBJ2-5, the V gene TRBV5-1; the D gene is possibly TRBD2 (5 bases). Between the trimmed V and J ends, which lost 4 bases and 5 bases, there was a span of 12 bases. CDR1 and CDR2 from the germline V gene are SGHRS and YFSETQ. The CDR3 totals 13 residues. CDR3 sequence (DNA): TGCGCCAGCAGCCGGGGAAGTGCGGAGACCCAGTACTTC. Translation gives CASSRGSAETQYF. Together with reference TRBV5-1 and TRBJ2-5, the CDR3 gives the full variable domain: KAGVTQTPRYLIKTRGQQVTLSCSPISGHRSVSWYQQTPGQGLQFLFEYFSETQRNKGNFPGRFSGRQFSNSRSEMNVSTLELGDSALYLCASSRGSAETQYFGPGTRLLVL.

A few counts support this clonotype. The V call is TRBV4-3, the J call TRBJ1-5; no clear D gene. CDR3 length: 15 residues. Trimming pared 0 bases from V and 6 bases from J, leaving 12 bases between. The germline CDR1 and CDR2 sequences are LGHNA and YSLEER. CDR3 region: CASSQDSLRGQPQHF. The CDR3 bases are TGCGCCAGCAGCCAAGATTCCCTACGGGGTCAGCCCCAGCATTTT.

J is TRBJ2-1 and V is TRBV5-5; no firm D call. Germline V CDR1 and CDR2: SGHKS, YYEKEE (reference sequence). This CDR3 region has 13 residues. V lost 0 bases and J 7 bases, leaving 8 bases between the germline ends. CDR3 region: CASSLAYGNEQFF. As DNA, the CDR3 is TGTGCCAGCAGCTTGGCTTACGGGAATGAGCAGTTCTTC.

The V and J genes are TRBV20-1 and TRBJ1-5, with D uncertain. The CDR3 is 13 amino acids. Germline CDR1 DFQATT, CDR2 SNEGSKA (reference sequence). V was trimmed by 3 bases and J by 4 bases, leaving 10 bases between them. CDR3 sequence: CSASWTGNQPQHF. The CDR3 DNA is TGCAGTGCTAGTTGGACGGGGAATCAGCCCCAGCATTTT.

J is TRBJ2-7 and V is TRBV6-1; 12 bases are a match to TRBD2. V lost 2 bases and J lost 4; bases outside the gene matches: 0. The CDR3 totals 14 residues. CDR1 and CDR2 (germline): MNHNS, SASEGT. CDR3 protein: CASSELAGGYEQYF. DNA of the CDR3: TGTGCCAGCAGTGAACTAGCGGGAGGGTACGAGCAGTACTTC.

The chain recombines TRBV4-3 with TRBJ1-4, with D unclear. This CDR3 has 13 amino acids. Germline CDR1 LGHNA, CDR2 YSLEER. The ends were cut back, 5 bases at V and 7 bases at J, with 11 bases in the middle. In nucleotides, the CDR3 is TGCGCCAGCAGCGAATCTCCAGGTGAAAAACTGTTTTTT. This translates into CASSESPGEKLFF.

The rearrangement uses TRBV20-1 and TRBJ2-7; 10 bases agree with TRBD1. The length of the CDR3 is 15 residues. Trimming removed 0 bases from V and 3 bases from J; junction bases left unmatched: 5. Germline-derived CDR1 and CDR2 are DFQATT and SNEGSKA (reference sequence). CDR3 sequence reads: CSARDQGQGIYEQYF. In DNA, the CDR3 is TGCAGTGCTAGAGATCAGGGACAGGGGATCTACGAGCAGTACTTC.

The V gene is TRBV7-2, the J gene TRBJ2-1; D unclear. The germline CDR1 and CDR2 sequences are SGHTA and FQGNSA. This CDR3 is 15 amino acids long. Trimming shortened V by 3 bases and J by 5 bases, and 14 bases separated the two germline ends. CDR3 coding DNA: TGTGCCAGCAGCTTCGTAGGAGCTACCCACAATGAGCAGTTCTTC. Its protein is CASSFVGATHNEQFF.

The chain couples TRBV20-1 to TRBJ2-5; possibly TRBD1 or TRBD2 for D (7 bases each). Germline-derived CDR1 and CDR2 are DFQATT and SNEGSKA (reference sequence). V shed 5 bases and J shed 5 bases, with 15 bases lying between them. The CDR3 has 13 amino acids. CDR3 sequence (DNA): TGCAGTGCTCGGGGGGCAGGGGGGGAGACCCAGTACTTC. Residues: CSARGAGGETQYF.

The chain combines TRBV7-8 with TRBJ1-1; D ambiguous. Germline V CDR1 and CDR2: SGHVS, FQNEAQ. The CDR3 length is 16 residues. Between the trimmed V and J ends, which lost 2 bases and 1 base, there was a span of 14 bases. The CDR3 protein is CASSLTEVLGNTEAFF. In DNA, the CDR3 is TGTGCCAGCAGCTTAACAGAGGTTCTAGGGAACACTGAAGCTTTCTTT.